This T cell receptor beta chain was recorded in a study of control samples from healthy donors and cancer patients. Some clones are missing from TCRdb's copy, which holds only in-frame ones; the method was immunoSEQ multiplex PCR. The profile shows some 140,000 clones, just under 90% of them singletons. Looked up from germline, CDR1 is SEHNR and CDR2 is FQNEAQ (reference sequence). This CDR3 is 15 amino acids long. Between the trimmed V and J ends, which lost 4 bases and 6 bases, there was a span of 13 bases. V and J are TRBV7-9 and TRBJ1-6; D gene unclear. The specimen sequenced was PBMCs. This sequence was found in a man aged 50 to 60 with head and neck cancer. CDR3 coding DNA: TGTGCCAGCAGCTCGTCGAACTCCCTTAATTCACCCCTCCACTTT. It is translated as CASSSSNSLNSPLHF. The full variable domain, rest sourced from reference TRBV7-9 and TRBJ1-6, is DTGVSQNPRHKITKRGQNVTFRCDPISEHNRLYWYRQTLGQGPEFLTYFQNEAQLEKSRLLSDRFSAERPKGSFSTLEIQRTEQGDSAMYLCASSSSNSLNSPLHFGNGTRLTVT.